The 13 T cell receptor beta chains below come from one sample, sequenced in a study of cytomegalovirus exposure and HLA in healthy donors. PCR used 60 Vbeta primers and 13 Jbeta primers. Data came from immunoSEQ multiplex PCR; TCRdb stores just in-frame clones and leaves some out. The table includes 100,000 to 150,000 clones, more than 70% detected once. Material: PBMCs. The receptors stem from a woman aged 55-75 years in good health and CMV-seronegative.

The chain is built from TRBV6-5 and TRBJ1-1; D not resolved. CDR3 length equals 13 residues. Germline assignment: CDR1 MNHEY and CDR2 SVGAGI. Trimming left V 5 bases short and J 5 bases short, with 12 bases between. The CDR3 loop is CASSRRSRTEAFF. CDR3 nucleotide sequence: TGTGCCAGCAGTAGGAGATCAAGGACTGAAGCTTTCTTT.

This clone was seen a few times. The chain carries TRBV5-1 and TRBJ2-3, with TRBD1 identical over 8 bases. After removal of 0 bases from V and 6 bases from J, the junction contained 6 bases not matched to a gene. The CDR3 sequence is 15 residues long. The V gene's germline CDR1 is SGHRS and CDR2 YFSETQ. The CDR3 protein is CASSLGAGGVDTQYF. The CDR3 nucleotides read TGCGCCAGCAGCTTGGGTGCAGGGGGCGTGGATACGCAGTATTTT.

J is TRBJ2-5 and V is TRBV28; TRBD1 aligns across 10 bases. The CDR3 is 15 residues long. Trimming removed 4 bases from V and 4 bases from J; junction bases left unmatched: 6. Germline-derived CDR1 and CDR2 are MDHEN and SYDVKM. In DNA, the CDR3 is TGTGCCAGCAGTTCTCCCGGGACAGGGGTAGAGACCCAGTACTTC. Translated: CASSSPGTGVETQYF.

The J gene is TRBJ1-6, the V gene TRBV28, with a possible D match to TRBD1 (6 bases). With 6 bases removed from V and 5 bases from J, the gap between germline ends came to 11 bases. The CDR3 loop spans 14 amino acids. Germline V CDR1 and CDR2: MDHEN, SYDVKM. DNA of the CDR3: TGTGCCAGCAGAGGGACAACGAATAATTCACCCCTCCACTTT. This encodes CASRGTTNNSPLHF.

The rearrangement links TRBV28 to TRBJ2-5; 10 bases map to TRBD2. This CDR3 is built from 13 residues. Germline lookup yields CDR1 MDHEN and CDR2 SYDVKM. The CDR3 spells CALKREGQETQYF. As DNA, the CDR3 is TGTGCACTCAAGCGGGAGGGCCAAGAGACCCAGTACTTC.

J is TRBJ1-6 and V is TRBV30, with a tentative D call TRBD1 (6 bases). Germline V gene data show CDR1 as GTSNPN and CDR2 as SVGIG (reference sequence). V dropped 4 bases and J dropped 19 bases, with 26 bases sitting between them. The CDR3 runs to 14 residues. CDR3 residues: CAWTKPAGGYSPHF. The DNA of the CDR3 is TGTGCCTGGACCAAACCCGCGGGGGGCTATAGTCCTCACTTT.

This clone was recorded a few times. The chain carries TRBV5-4 and TRBJ2-3, with 9 bases lining up with TRBD1. The V and J ends lost 0 bases and 3 bases, in that order; junction bases with no gene match: 2. Germline CDR1 reads SGHNT; CDR2 reads YYREEE (reference sequence). The CDR3 consists of 15 residues. The CDR3 reads CASSLDRGLTDTQYF. The CDR3 DNA reads as TGTGCCAGCAGCTTGGACAGGGGGCTGACAGATACGCAGTATTTT. The full variable domain, in which reference TRBV5-4 and TRBJ2-3 provide the parts outside the CDR3, is ETGVTQSPTHLIKTRGQQVTLRCSSQSGHNTVSWYQQALGQGPQFIFQYYREEENGRGNFPPRFSGLQFPNYSSELNVNALELDDSALYLCASSLDRGLTDTQYFGPGTRLTVL.

The chain recombines TRBV4-1 with TRBJ2-1; 14 nucleotides line up with TRBD2. The CDR3 loop spans 17 amino acids. Germline-derived CDR1 and CDR2 are MGHRA and YSYEKL. The J segment lost 5 bases and the V segment lost 0 bases, leaving 3 bases of the junction unmatched. CDR3 nucleotides: TGCGCCAGCAGCCAAGAAGGACTAGCGGGGGGACACAATGAGCAGTTCTTC. It translates to CASSQEGLAGGHNEQFF.

The V call is TRBV27, the J call TRBJ2-1; TRBD2 aligns across 10 bases. Germline CDR1 MNHEY, CDR2 SMNVEV (reference sequence). This CDR3 is built from 15 residues. V shed 5 bases, J shed 5 bases, and the junction held 6 bases outside the gene matches. CDR3 amino acids: CASSRAGGTNNEQFF. The CDR3, as DNA: TGTGCCAGCAGTCGAGCGGGGGGGACCAACAATGAGCAGTTCTTC.

The V and J genes are TRBV5-4 and TRBJ2-7; 9 positions agree with TRBD1. Per germline, CDR1 SGHNT and CDR2 YYREEE (reference sequence). V lost 3 bases, J lost 2 bases, and 6 bases stayed unmatched. The length of the CDR3 is 15 residues. The CDR3: CASSSTDRGAYEQYF. The CDR3 region has the DNA TGTGCCAGCAGCTCTACGGACAGGGGAGCCTACGAGCAGTACTTC. The full variable domain, its missing parts supplied by reference TRBV5-4 and TRBJ2-7, is ETGVTQSPTHLIKTRGQQVTLRCSSQSGHNTVSWYQQALGQGPQFIFQYYREEENGRGNFPPRFSGLQFPNYSSELNVNALELDDSALYLCASSSTDRGAYEQYFGPGTRLTVT.

V is TRBV7-6 and J is TRBJ2-5; D is perhaps TRBD2 (5 bases). The germline V gene has CDR1 SGHVS and CDR2 FNYEAQ. V was trimmed by 0 bases and J by 5 bases, leaving 7 bases between them. The CDR3 loop spans 13 amino acids. DNA for the CDR3: TGTGCCAGCAGCTTAGCACTAGGGGAGACCCAGTACTTC. Protein sequence: CASSLALGETQYF.

The chain has TRBV2 and TRBJ1-2, with TRBD1 matching 7 bases. The CDR3 covers 13 residues. Germline V lookup: CDR1 SNHLY, CDR2 FYNNEI. V lost 5 bases, J lost 6 bases, and 6 bases stayed unmatched. The CDR3 spells CASSLDRDDGYTF. CDR3 sequence (DNA): TGTGCCAGCAGTCTCGACAGGGATGATGGCTACACCTTC.

This clone has more than one count but fewer than ten. V gene TRBV10-1 combines with J gene TRBJ2-3; 10 bases are a match to TRBD2. V trimming: 4 bases; J trimming: 0 bases; junction bases outside the gene matches: 7. The germline V gene encodes CDR1 WNHNN and CDR2 SYGVQD (reference sequence). CDR3 size: 17 residues. The CDR3 region is CASSVSTSGASTDTQYF. DNA of the CDR3: TGCGCCAGCAGTGTAAGCACTAGCGGGGCGAGCACAGATACGCAGTATTTT.